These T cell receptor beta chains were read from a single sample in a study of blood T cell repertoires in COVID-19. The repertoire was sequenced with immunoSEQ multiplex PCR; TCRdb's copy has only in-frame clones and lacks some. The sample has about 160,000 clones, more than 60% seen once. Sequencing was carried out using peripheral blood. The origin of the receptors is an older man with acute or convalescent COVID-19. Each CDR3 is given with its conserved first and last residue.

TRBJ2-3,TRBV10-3,CAISESVGPSTDTQYF
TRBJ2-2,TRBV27,CASSGLAGGGGELFF
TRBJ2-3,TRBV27,CASSLGGLASLPDTQYF
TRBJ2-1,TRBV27,CASTVGGPGYNEQFF
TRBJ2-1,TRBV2,CASSLAGRSNEQFF
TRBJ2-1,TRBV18,CASSPPLQTSYNEQFF
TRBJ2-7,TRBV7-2,CASSVPSGRSYEQYF
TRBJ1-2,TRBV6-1,CASSEANDYGYTF
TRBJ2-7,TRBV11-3,CASSLGGSSYEQYF
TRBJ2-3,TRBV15,CATSRDPPGQGADTQYF
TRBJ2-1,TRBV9,CASSVGPGGFGNEQFF
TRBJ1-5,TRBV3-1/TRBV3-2,CASSSHGVGQPQHF
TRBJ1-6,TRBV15,CATSRDLIRNSPLHF
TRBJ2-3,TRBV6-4,CASSERGGDTDTQYF
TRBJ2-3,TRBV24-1,CATSDRYSTDTQYF
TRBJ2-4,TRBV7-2,CASSAYGLENIQYF
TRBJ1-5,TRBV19,CASSVNRGLATNQPQHF
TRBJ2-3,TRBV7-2,CASSADYITDTQYF
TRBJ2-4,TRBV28,CASSPGGKNIQYF
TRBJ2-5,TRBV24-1,CATSDPTTGVGETQYF
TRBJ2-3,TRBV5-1,CASSEGTLTDTQYF
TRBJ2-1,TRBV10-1,CASSELSGVPNEQFF
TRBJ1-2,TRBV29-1,CSVDKGAYGYTF
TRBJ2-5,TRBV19,CASRQRAQPQETQYF
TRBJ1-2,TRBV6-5,CASSYGGLGYTF
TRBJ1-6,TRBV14,CASSHGQHNSPLHF
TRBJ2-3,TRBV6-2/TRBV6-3,CASSYQSTDTQYF
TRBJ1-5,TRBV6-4,CASSEDRINQPQHF
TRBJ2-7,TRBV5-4,CASSLVTSGADEQYF
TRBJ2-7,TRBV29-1,CSASQVAFSSYEQYF
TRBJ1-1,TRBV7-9,CASSSSTGSEAFF
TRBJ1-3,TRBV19,CASSIGKGAGNTIYF
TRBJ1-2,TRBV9,CASSVDPGGTYGYTF
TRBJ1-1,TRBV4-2,CASSQDGSSRGSTEAFF
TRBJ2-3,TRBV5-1,CASRFTGDRTDTQYF
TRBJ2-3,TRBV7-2,CASSPPDRWDTQYF
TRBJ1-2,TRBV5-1,CASSLGDSSYGYTF
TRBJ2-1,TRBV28,CASSFPSGRGNEQFF
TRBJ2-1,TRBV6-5,CASSSRTSGTYNEQFF
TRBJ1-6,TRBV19,CASSPGQGYTLHF
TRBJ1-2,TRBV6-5,CASYPGQGRNYGYTF
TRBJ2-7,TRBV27,CASSFGHSSSAVSYEQYF
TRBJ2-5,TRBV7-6,CASSPGETQYF